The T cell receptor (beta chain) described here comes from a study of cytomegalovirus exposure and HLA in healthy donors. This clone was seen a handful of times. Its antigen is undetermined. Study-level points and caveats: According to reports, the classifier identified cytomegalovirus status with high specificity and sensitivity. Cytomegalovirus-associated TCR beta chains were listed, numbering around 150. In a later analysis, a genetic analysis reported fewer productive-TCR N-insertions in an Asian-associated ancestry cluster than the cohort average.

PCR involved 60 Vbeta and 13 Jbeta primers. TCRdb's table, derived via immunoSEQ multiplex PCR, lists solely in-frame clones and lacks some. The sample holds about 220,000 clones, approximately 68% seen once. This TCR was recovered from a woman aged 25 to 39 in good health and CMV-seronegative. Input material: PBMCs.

In DNA form, the CDR3 reads TGTGCCAGCAGCTTAGTCGGGCTGGGAGTAAACTACGAGCAGTACTTC. Its translation is CASSLVGLGVNYEQYF. The chain recombines TRBV7-9 with TRBJ2-7; weak D call: TRBD2 (5 bases). Between the trimmed V and J ends, which lost 1 base and 3 bases, there was a span of 16 bases. The CDR3 is 16 amino acids. In germline, CDR1 is SEHNR, CDR2 FQNEAQ (reference sequence).